This T cell receptor beta chain was identified in a study of shared clonotypes between healthy human individuals. The CDR3 totals 17 residues. Germline-derived CDR1 and CDR2 are ENHRY and SYGVKD. J was trimmed by 0 bases and V by 11 bases; bases with no gene match: 7. Generated by immunoSEQ multiplex PCR, the TCRdb table keeps only in-frame clones and is missing some. The sample consists of about 2.4 million clones, 85% to 95% of them appearing once. This clonotype was sampled from a man between 18 and 35 years old in good health. The sample consisted of naive CD4+ T cells sorted from blood. Documented subset: CD45RA+ positively selected. V and J are TRBV10-3 and TRBJ2-2; 15 nucleotides line up with TRBD2. The CDR3 coding sequence is TGTGCCGCCGCGGGACTAGCGGGGGGATCGAACACCGGGGAGCTGTTTTTT. Translation: CAAAGLAGGSNTGELFF.